Following are 31 T cell receptor beta chains from one sample sequenced in a study of shared clonotypes between healthy human individuals. Only in-frame clones appear in the TCRdb table, and some are missing; sequencing was by immunoSEQ multiplex PCR. The sample lists around 1.5 million clones; around 98% were seen once. Sequencing used naive CD4+ T cells sorted from blood. Subset: CD45RA+ positively selected. The source is a man aged 30 to 45 in good health.

The genes are TRBV18 and TRBJ2-7, with 9 bases aligning to TRBD1. CDR1 and CDR2 (germline): KGHSH, LQKENI. The CDR3 length is 14 residues. The ends lost 3 bases at V and 6 bases at J; junction bases unmatched: 6. The DNA for the CDR3 is TGTGCCAGCTCACCCACCGGGACAGGGATCGAGCAGTACTTC. This sequence encodes CASSPTGTGIEQYF.

The chain combines TRBV28 with TRBJ2-7; 7 nucleotides match TRBD1. The length of the CDR3 is 13 residues. V lost 10 bases to trimming and J lost 1 base; unmatched junction nucleotides: 7. CDR1 and CDR2 from the germline V gene are MDHEN and SYDVKM. CDR3 sequence reads: CATRGTVSYEQYF. Written as DNA, the CDR3 is TGTGCCACTCGAGGGACAGTTTCCTACGAGCAGTACTTC.

The genes are TRBV5-1 and TRBJ1-1; possible D gene TRBD1, 6 bases. The CDR3 spans 14 residues. Germline assignment: CDR1 SGHRS and CDR2 YFSETQ. V was cut by 1 base and J by 2 bases, with 9 bases left in between. DNA of the CDR3: TGCGCCAGCAGCTTGAAGGGGGGTAACACTGAAGCTTTCTTT. This translates into CASSLKGGNTEAFF.

This sequence joins TRBV5-4 and TRBJ2-5; 11 nucleotides line up with TRBD2. Germline CDR1 reads SGHNT; CDR2 reads YYREEE (reference sequence). CDR3 length: 18 amino acids. V gave up 4 bases and J gave up 4 bases; unmatched junction bases: 15. The CDR3 protein is CASSLPGIAGGDLETQYF. The CDR3 nucleotides are TGTGCCAGCAGCCTTCCCGGGATAGCGGGAGGGGATTTAGAGACCCAGTACTTC.

The gene calls are TRBV6-6 and TRBJ2-1, with 9 bases lining up with TRBD1. Germline CDR1 is MNHNY and CDR2 is SVGAGI (reference sequence). The length of the CDR3 is 14 residues. V lost 6 bases, J lost 6 bases, and 6 bases stayed unmatched. The DNA for the CDR3 is TGTGCCAGCAGCACTAGGACAGGGGCCAATGAGCAGTTCTTC. It yields the protein CASSTRTGANEQFF.

The chain carries TRBV27 and TRBJ1-1; D is ambiguous. There are 13 residues in the CDR3. CDR1 is MNHEY and CDR2 is SMNVEV in the germline V gene (reference sequence). Trimming took 3 bases from V and 4 from J, leaving 9 bases between them. DNA of the CDR3: TGTGCCAGCAGTTTTAGGTTGGTCACTGAAGCTTTCTTT. The encoded protein is CASSFRLVTEAFF.

The CDR3 loop reads CASSLGAGGPEIHEQFF. The CDR3 region has the DNA TGCGCCAGCAGCTTGGGAGCGGGAGGGCCGGAGATTCATGAGCAGTTCTTC. V gene TRBV5-1 combines with J gene TRBJ2-1; 10 bases align to TRBD2. The CDR3 sequence is 17 residues long. Germline CDR1 reads SGHRS; CDR2 reads YFSETQ. Losses at the gene ends were 0 bases for V and 8 bases for J; bases not matched to a gene: 11.

This clone was recorded only once. The chain recombines TRBV30 with TRBJ1-5, with 8 nucleotides matching TRBD1. The V gene's germline CDR1 is GTSNPN and CDR2 SVGIG (reference sequence). The CDR3 loop spans 13 amino acids. J gave up 6 bases and V 4 bases, and 5 bases lay outside the gene matches. The CDR3: CAWTGGFGQPQHF. The CDR3 DNA reads TGTGCCTGGACAGGGGGCTTCGGTCAGCCCCAGCATTTT.

Comment on this clone: Other nucleotide sequences in the sample specify the same CDR3. This chain links TRBV5-4 with TRBJ2-5; D not certain. The CDR3 length is 14 residues. V was clipped by 0 bases and J by 0 bases, with 6 bases between them. CDR1 is SGHNT and CDR2 is YYREEE in the germline V gene (reference sequence). This CDR3 reads CASSLAGYQETQYF. The CDR3 DNA sequence: TGTGCCAGCAGCTTGGCCGGCTACCAAGAGACCCAGTACTTC. The full variable domain, completed using reference TRBV5-4 and TRBJ2-5, is ETGVTQSPTHLIKTRGQQVTLRCSSQSGHNTVSWYQQALGQGPQFIFQYYREEENGRGNFPPRFSGLQFPNYSSELNVNALELDDSALYLCASSLAGYQETQYFGPGTRLLVL.

The rearrangement joins TRBV5-4 to TRBJ2-7, with 7 bases lining up with TRBD1. This CDR3 contains 14 residues. The J segment lost 2 bases and the V segment lost 7 bases, leaving 9 bases of the junction unmatched. CDR1 SGHNT and CDR2 YYREEE come from the germline V gene (reference sequence). CDR3: CASSNPGQTYEQYF. The CDR3 DNA follows: TGTGCCAGCTCTAACCCGGGACAGACCTACGAGCAGTACTTC.

This clone appeared a single time. Distinct nucleotide sequences in the sample also encode this CDR3. The rearrangement joins TRBV5-1 to TRBJ2-5, with D possibly being TRBD1 (6 bases). There are 16 residues in the CDR3. V lost 0 bases to trimming and J lost 5 bases, with 17 bases between them. Germline V gene sequence: CDR1 SGHRS, CDR2 YFSETQ. The CDR3 spells CASSLVTGPLRETQYF. CDR3 bases: TGCGCCAGCAGCTTGGTTACAGGGCCTCTTCGGGAGACCCAGTACTTC.

The chain uses TRBV9 and TRBJ1-3; possibly TRBD1 for D (6 bases). Germline CDR1 SGDLS, CDR2 YYNGEE. Trimming removed 6 bases at V and 2 bases at J, with 9 bases between. The CDR3 is 13 amino acids. The CDR3 DNA reads TGTGCCAGCAAGGACAGCACTGGAAACACCATATATTTT. This sequence encodes CASKDSTGNTIYF.

The chain combines TRBV4-1 with TRBJ2-7; TRBD1 aligns across 10 bases. Germline V gene sequence: CDR1 MGHRA, CDR2 YSYEKL. Trimming cost V 1 base and J 4 bases; bases outside gene matches: 7. There are 16 residues in the CDR3. CDR3 bases: TGCGCCAGCAGCCAAGTACCCGGGACAGGGGATTACGAGCAGTACTTC. Its protein is CASSQVPGTGDYEQYF.

The chain has TRBV4-3 and TRBJ2-5; D may be TRBD2 (6 bases). Germline-derived CDR1 and CDR2 are LGHNA and YSLEER. V lost 3 bases and J lost 7, with 15 bases in between. The CDR3 covers 14 residues. This CDR3 reads CASSQWGTSGTQYF. As DNA, the CDR3 is TGCGCCAGCAGCCAGTGGGGGACTTCGGGGACCCAGTACTTC.

The chain has TRBV10-3 and TRBJ2-5; 9 bases map to TRBD1. After removal of 8 bases from V and 3 bases from J, the junction contained 7 bases not matched to a gene. CDR3 size: 14 residues. CDR1 ENHRY and CDR2 SYGVKD come from the germline V gene. The CDR3 sequence is CAIGGGTGKETQYF. DNA for the CDR3: TGTGCCATCGGCGGCGGGACAGGGAAAGAGACCCAGTACTTC.

About this clone: This CDR3 is also generated by other DNA sequences in the sample. The chain combines TRBV18 with TRBJ2-5; unclear D gene. Germline values: CDR1 KGHSH, CDR2 LQKENI. V was clipped by 3 bases and J by 5 bases, with 10 bases between them. The CDR3 spans 13 residues. The CDR3 loop reads CASSPSFGETQYF. CDR3 DNA sequence: TGTGCCAGCTCACCTAGTTTTGGGGAGACCCAGTACTTC.

The chain carries TRBV5-1 and TRBJ2-2; 8 bases agree with TRBD1. This CDR3 spans 16 amino acids. Germline CDR1 reads SGHRS; CDR2 reads YFSETQ. With 4 bases clipped from V and 2 bases from J, the junction kept 7 bases outside the gene matches. CDR3 residues: CASSQGTGANTGELFF. Written as DNA, the CDR3 is TGCGCCAGCAGCCAAGGGACAGGAGCCAACACCGGGGAGCTGTTTTTT.

This chain connects TRBV5-1 to TRBJ2-7; D is unresolved. Looked up from germline, CDR1 is SGHRS and CDR2 is YFSETQ. This CDR3 spans 14 amino acids. The V and J ends lost 4 bases and 3 bases respectively, with 14 bases between them. Here the CDR3 DNA reads TGCGCCAGCAGCACCAAGGGTAACGGCTACGAGCAGTACTTC. Translated, it gives CASSTKGNGYEQYF.

The chain has TRBV19 and TRBJ2-3; D gene uncertain. The CDR3 consists of 14 residues. The germline V and J ends were trimmed by 5 bases and 2 bases, with 11 bases remaining between them. Germline assignment: CDR1 LNHDA and CDR2 SQIVND (reference sequence). The CDR3 coding sequence is TGTGCCAGTAGTTTAGGTGGAGTCACAGATACGCAGTATTTT. Protein: CASSLGGVTDTQYF.

V is TRBV10-1 and J is TRBJ2-3; 8 nucleotides agree with TRBD2. V lost 4 bases to trimming and J lost 2 bases; unmatched junction nucleotides: 11. Per germline, CDR1 WNHNN and CDR2 SYGVQD (reference sequence). The CDR3 covers 17 residues. The DNA of the CDR3 is TGCGCCAGCAGTGCGATAGACGGGAGGGCCCCCACAGATACGCAGTATTTT. Amino acids: CASSAIDGRAPTDTQYF.

On this clone: Distinct nucleotide sequences in the sample also encode this CDR3. The chain links TRBV4-3 to TRBJ2-3; D unclear. Trimming removed 0 bases from V and 1 base from J, with 2 bases in between. There are 13 residues in the CDR3. Germline V CDR1 and CDR2: LGHNA, YSLEER. CDR3 region: CASSQEGTDTQYF. The DNA of the CDR3 is TGCGCCAGCAGCCAAGAGGGCACAGATACGCAGTATTTT.

The V call is TRBV11-2, the J call TRBJ2-3; 9 bases match TRBD2. J gave up 6 bases and V 3 bases, and 7 bases lay outside the gene matches. Germline lookup yields CDR1 SGHAT and CDR2 FQNNGV. The CDR3 runs to 15 residues. CDR3 loop: CASSLSLAGVDTQYF. Written as DNA, the CDR3 is TGTGCCAGCAGCTTGTCATTAGCGGGAGTGGATACGCAGTATTTT.

V usage is TRBV29-1 and J usage is TRBJ2-2; no definite D call. This CDR3 is 12 amino acids long. CDR1 and CDR2 from the germline V gene are SQVTM and ANQGSEA. The V and J ends lost 8 bases and 0 bases respectively, with 7 bases between them. CDR3 nucleotide sequence: TGCAGCATAAACCCGAACACCGGGGAGCTGTTTTTT. It translates to CSINPNTGELFF.

The chain couples TRBV11-3 to TRBJ2-5; TRBD1 agrees at 8 bases. The CDR3 is 15 amino acids. Germline V gene lookup returns CDR1 SGHNT and CDR2 YENEEA. The junction had 9 bases not matched to a gene; V was cut back by 5 bases and J by 4 bases. The CDR3 region is CASSIRTGSVETQYF. CDR3 nucleotide sequence: TGTGCCAGCAGCATCAGGACAGGGTCGGTAGAGACCCAGTACTTC.

The chain employs TRBV18 and TRBJ2-7; TRBD1 matches at 7 bases. V was pared by 1 base and J by 5 bases, with 11 bases of the junction left unmatched. The CDR3 length is 16 residues. Looked up from germline, CDR1 is KGHSH and CDR2 is LQKENI. This chain's CDR3 is CASSPLQGGVPHEQYF. The CDR3 coding sequence is TGTGCCAGCTCACCACTACAAGGGGGCGTCCCCCACGAGCAGTACTTC.

This chain uses TRBV7-8 with TRBJ2-7; the match to TRBD2 covers 7 bases. V lost 4 bases and J lost 4; bases outside the gene matches: 7. The CDR3 loop spans 14 amino acids. The germline V gene encodes CDR1 SGHVS and CDR2 FQNEAQ. The DNA of the CDR3 is TGTGCCAGCAGCTATCCGGGACTACCTTACGAGCAGTACTTC. Amino acid sequence: CASSYPGLPYEQYF.

This clone has a single count. The chain couples TRBV9 to TRBJ2-4; TRBD1 matches at 10 bases. V dropped 4 bases and J dropped 9; count of bases not matched to a gene: 7. The germline gives CDR1 SGDLS, CDR2 YYNGEE. The CDR3 covers 14 residues. DNA of the CDR3: TGTGCCAGCAGCCGCGGACAGGGGGTTTCCATTCAGTACTTC. It yields the protein CASSRGQGVSIQYF.

The CDR3 sequence is CASSELGGRSQDTQYF. CDR3 coding DNA: TGCGCCAGCAGTGAGTTGGGCGGGAGGAGTCAAGATACGCAGTATTTT. J is TRBJ2-3 and V is TRBV10-1; 8 nucleotides match TRBD2. The CDR3 extends over 16 amino acids. The ends lost 1 base at V and 5 bases at J; junction bases unmatched: 8. CDR1 and CDR2 (germline): WNHNN, SYGVQD (reference sequence).

The chain employs TRBV18 and TRBJ2-4; the D call may be TRBD1 or TRBD2 (5 bases each). Germline V CDR1 and CDR2: KGHSH, LQKENI. Trimming took 3 bases from V and 7 from J, leaving 22 bases between them. The CDR3 runs to 17 residues. The CDR3 DNA follows: TGTGCCAGCTCACCCAAAAGTCCTCTGGGGGATCGGAACATTCAGTACTTC. It encodes CASSPKSPLGDRNIQYF.

The J gene is TRBJ2-3, the V gene TRBV20-1; D is ambiguous. Germline CDR1 reads DFQATT; CDR2 reads SNEGSKA (reference sequence). Trimming pared 2 bases from V and 6 bases from J, leaving 6 bases between. The CDR3 totals 11 residues. The CDR3 sequence is CSARPWDTQYF. The CDR3 coding sequence is TGCAGTGCTAGACCCTGGGATACGCAGTATTTT.

This clone was found once. The chain couples TRBV5-4 to TRBJ1-2; 7 bases map to TRBD1. Trimming removed 3 bases from V and 4 bases from J; junction bases left unmatched: 6. From germline, CDR1 is SGHNT and CDR2 YYREEE (reference sequence). The CDR3 totals 14 residues. The CDR3 is CASSSGQAIYGYTF. DNA of the CDR3: TGTGCCAGCAGCTCTGGACAGGCCATCTATGGCTACACCTTC.